The sequence of this T cell receptor beta chain was determined in a study of T-cell reconstitution after alpha-beta-depleted transplantation in children. Study-level points and caveats: T-cell numbers and diversity, one year after transplant, stemmed largely from T cells that were newly produced. Approximately two months post-transplant, alpha-beta T cells reportedly originated from several hundred expanded graft clones. Diversity of TCRbeta at day 60 was high in some patients, arising from surviving recipient T cells and thymic progenitors.

Unique molecular identifiers were built into the TCRbeta library. One entry per CDR3 protein, called by TCRdb with MiXCR from the PCR reads. The sample lists 200,000 or so distinct CDR3 sequences; roughly 8.1% were seen once. This clonotype has a count of ten or more. Its specificity is not known. The ends lost 2 bases at V and 3 bases at J; junction bases unmatched: 5. The CDR3 runs 16 residues. Germline V gives CDR1 SGDLS, CDR2 YYNGEE. This clonotype was obtained from a male patient under 10 years old who had a stem cell transplant for acute myeloid leukemia, so the T cells may come from the graft donor. The sample was PBMCs, mostly from graft donor cells, taken 360 days after TCRalphabeta/CD19-depleted stem cell transplant. The chain has TRBV9 and TRBJ2-6, with 7 bases fitting TRBD2. The CDR3 DNA is TGTGCCAGCAGCGTTGGACTAGTATATGGGGCCAACGTCCTGACTTTC. Its protein is CASSVGLVYGANVLTF.